Listed below are T cell receptor beta chains from one sample, sequenced in a study of blood T cells in healthy people across ages. MiXCR was run by TCRdb on the 5' RACE reads, yielding one entry per CDR3 protein. The table has some 860,000 distinct CDR3 sequences, just over 55% seen once; the top ten hold roughly 25%. Sequenced input: blood. The receptor set was obtained from a man aged 40-49 years in good health. Both conserved end residues are part of each CDR3. The D gene is left open where the match is weak. Rows give clone size only sometimes, using once, few, many, or a class for an expanded clone.

>.|TRBV13|TRBJ1-3|.
CASSSSIASGNTIYF
TGTGCCAGCAGCTCATCAATCGCCTCTGGAAACACCATATATTTT
>.|TRBV5-4|TRBJ2-7|TRBD1
CASSRRDRGSGGYNEQYF
TGTGCCAGCAGCCGCCGGGACAGGGGAAGTGGGGGATACAATGAGCAGTACTTC
>.|TRBV7-2|TRBJ2-3|.
CASSPQFNTQYF
TGTGCCAGCAGCCCACAGTTTAATACGCAGTATTTT
>few|TRBV9|TRBJ2-1|.
CASTTDVRGNNEQFF
TGTGCCAGCACGACGGATGTACGGGGCAACAATGAGCAGTTCTTC
>.|TRBV20-1|TRBJ2-7|.
CSAPPSGGALYEQYF
TGCAGTGCCCCGCCCTCTGGCGGGGCCCTCTACGAGCAGTACTTC
>.|TRBV12-3/TRBV12-4|TRBJ2-1|TRBD2
CASKKLLAGGNNEQFF
TGTGCCAGCAAAAAATTACTAGCGGGAGGGAACAATGAGCAGTTCTTC
>.|TRBV10-3|TRBJ2-1|TRBD1
CATKIQGAAYNEQFF
TGTGCCACCAAAATCCAGGGGGCCGCGTACAATGAGCAGTTCTTC
>.|TRBV20-1|TRBJ2-7|TRBD2
CSAPNAAGGVYEQYF
TGCAGTGCACCAAACGCTGCGGGAGGTGTCTACGAGCAGTACTTC
>.|TRBV7-2|TRBJ2-5|.
CASSVQSRETQYF
TGTGCCAGCAGCGTACAATCCCGAGAGACCCAGTACTTC
>.|TRBV5-4|TRBJ2-7|.
CASNRGGGSQYF
TGTGCCAGCAACAGGGGCGGAGGGTCCCAGTACTTC
>.|TRBV7-9|TRBJ1-1|.
CASSPYRENTEAFF
TGTGCCAGCAGCCCATACAGGGAGAACACTGAAGCTTTCTTT
>once|TRBV6-2/TRBV6-3|TRBJ2-2|TRBD2
CASSSLAGDLNTGELFF
TGTGCCAGCAGTTCCCTAGCGGGAGACTTGAACACCGGGGAGCTGTTTTTT
>.|TRBV7-3|TRBJ2-3|.
CASSLSSATDTQYF
TGTGCCAGCAGCTTATCATCGGCCACAGATACGCAGTATTTT
>.|TRBV6-1|TRBJ2-7|.
CASSEAWGAYEQYF
TGTGCCAGCAGTGAAGCCTGGGGGGCCTACGAGCAGTACTTC
>.|TRBV9|TRBJ2-4|.
CASSVGRTENIQYF
TGTGCCAGCAGCGTAGGACGGACCGAAAACATTCAGTACTTC
>.|TRBV6-2/TRBV6-3|TRBJ2-7|.
CASRRDTVGHEQYF
TGTGCCAGCAGGCGGGACACCGTTGGCCATGAGCAGTACTTC
>.|TRBV2|TRBJ2-1|TRBD2
CASTFSGEQFF
TGTGCCAGCACTTTTAGCGGGGAGCAGTTCTTC
>few|TRBV7-9|TRBJ2-6|TRBD2
CASKLIAGVAGANVLTF
TGTGCCAGCAAGTTAATAGCGGGAGTTGCTGGGGCCAACGTCCTGACTTTC
>.|TRBV7-2|TRBJ1-2|.
CASSRGGQAEGGYTF
TGTGCCAGCAGCCGCGGGGGGCAGGCCGAGGGGGGCTACACCTTC
>.|TRBV5-1|TRBJ2-1|.
CASSPTAGYSEQFF
TGCGCCAGCAGCCCAACTGCAGGGTATAGTGAGCAGTTCTTC
>.|TRBV5-1|TRBJ2-5|TRBD2
CASSLYLAGQETQYF
TGCGCCAGCAGCTTGTATCTAGCGGGACAAGAGACCCAGTACTTC
>.|TRBV7-7|TRBJ2-5|.
CASSLERSTSETRYF
TGTGCCAGCAGCTTAGAACGTTCGACATCAGAGACCCGGTACTTC
>.|TRBV28|TRBJ1-2|.
CASSPTSGAGGYTF
TGTGCCAGCAGTCCAACGTCAGGGGCTGGTGGCTACACCTTC
>.|TRBV20-1|TRBJ2-5|TRBD1
CSASTGAWGSETQYF
TGCAGTGCTAGCACAGGGGCTTGGGGTTCGGAGACCCAGTACTTC
>.|TRBV6-1|TRBJ2-1|TRBD2
CASSTTKISGSRDEQFF
TGTGCCAGCAGTACGACAAAAATTAGCGGGAGTAGGGATGAGCAGTTCTTC
>.|TRBV7-9|TRBJ1-6|.
CASTGDNSPLHF
TGTGCCAGCACCGGTGATAATTCACCCCTCCACTTT
>.|TRBV5-1|TRBJ1-2|.
CASSWTTGEGDYGYTF
TGCGCCAGCAGCTGGACCACTGGAGAGGGGGACTATGGCTACACCTTC
>.|TRBV24-1|TRBJ2-5|TRBD1
CATRQGGQETQYF
TGTGCCACCAGACAGGGGGGTCAAGAGACCCAGTACTTC
>.|TRBV29-1|TRBJ1-2|.
CSVELPGTAWGYTF
TGCAGCGTTGAACTACCGGGGACGGCTTGGGGCTACACCTTC
>.|TRBV28|TRBJ1-2|TRBD1
CASSAQWTGSYGYTF
TGTGCCAGCAGTGCCCAGTGGACAGGGAGCTATGGCTACACCTTC
>.|TRBV7-2|TRBJ2-3|TRBD2
CASSLGGGTSGLTDTQYF
TGTGCCAGCAGCTTAGGAGGCGGGACTAGCGGGCTCACAGATACGCAGTATTTT
>many|TRBV7-2|TRBJ2-5|TRBD2
CASSLAGAGETQYF
TGTGCCAGCAGCCTAGCGGGGGCGGGGGAGACCCAGTACTTC
>few|TRBV20-1|TRBJ2-5|.
CSARFQETQYF
TGCAGTGCTCGGTTCCAAGAGACCCAGTACTTC
>once|TRBV14|TRBJ2-3|TRBD2
CASSPQREGWKSTDTQYF
TGTGCCAGCAGCCCCCAGCGGGAGGGATGGAAAAGCACAGATACGCAGTATTTT
>.|TRBV29-1|TRBJ2-5|TRBD1
CGVGQGGEAETQYF
TGCGGCGTGGGACAGGGCGGGGAAGCAGAGACCCAGTACTTC
>.|TRBV29-1|TRBJ2-5|TRBD2
CSVARVAGGPETQYF
TGCAGCGTCGCCCGCGTAGCGGGAGGCCCAGAGACCCAGTACTTC
>.|TRBV9|TRBJ2-3|TRBD2
CASTPSGGGTDTQYF
TGTGCCAGCACCCCAAGCGGGGGGGGCACAGATACGCAGTATTTT
>once|TRBV9|TRBJ2-5|TRBD2
CASSVWASGETQYF
TGTGCCAGCAGCGTGTGGGCTAGCGGAGAGACCCAGTACTTC
>.|TRBV5-1|TRBJ2-7|.
CASSYEGLSYEQYF
TGCGCCAGCAGCTACGAGGGGCTATCCTACGAGCAGTACTTC
>few|TRBV28|TRBJ2-7|.
CASNQGKPAYEQYF
TGTGCCAGCAATCAGGGAAAACCTGCCTACGAGCAGTACTTC
>.|TRBV12-3/TRBV12-4|TRBJ1-2|.
CASSPSTGSDGYTF
TGTGCCAGCAGTCCCTCAACAGGGTCAGATGGCTACACCTTC
>few|TRBV21-1|TRBJ2-7|.
CASSLRQGSSHEQYF
TGTGCCAGCAGCCTTCGACAGGGGAGCTCTCACGAGCAGTACTTC
>.|TRBV28|TRBJ2-7|.
CAIGGSYEQYF
TGTGCCATCGGGGGCTCCTACGAGCAGTACTTC
>few|TRBV4-3|TRBJ2-7|TRBD1
CASSQDRTGTGNYEQYF
TGCGCCAGCAGCCAAGACCGGACCGGGACAGGGAACTACGAGCAGTACTTC
>.|TRBV7-9|TRBJ2-3|.
CASSMTVQRLDTQYF
TGTGCCAGCTCTATGACAGTACAACGATTAGATACGCAGTATTTT
>.|TRBV5-1|TRBJ1-5|TRBD1
CASSLVQGMEPQHF
TGCGCCAGCAGCTTGGTACAGGGGATGGAGCCCCAGCATTTT